The 15 T cell receptor beta chains presented below share a single source sample, sequenced in a study of blood T cell repertoires in COVID-19. The assay was immunoSEQ multiplex PCR, and TCRdb's table has in-frame clones only and misses some. The sample holds about 45,000 clones, over 70% seen once. The material sequenced was peripheral blood. These TCRs come from a human donor in a cohort sampled during active COVID-19.

The chain recombines TRBV7-6 with TRBJ2-1; 7 nucleotides agree with TRBD2. Germline CDR1 reads SGHVS; CDR2 reads FNYEAQ. The CDR3 is 15 amino acids. V trimming: 5 bases; J trimming: 7 bases; junction bases outside the gene matches: 11. CDR3 coding DNA: TGTGCCAGCAGCCCTCTCTCTGGGGAGGGGAATGAGCAGTTCTTC. This encodes CASSPLSGEGNEQFF.

The rearrangement uses TRBV6-5 and TRBJ1-1; 8 bases match TRBD1. CDR1 and CDR2 (germline): MNHEY, SVGAGI. The J segment lost 4 bases and the V segment lost 8 bases, leaving 12 bases of the junction unmatched. The CDR3 loop spans 15 amino acids. The CDR3 DNA reads TGTGCCAGCGCGAAAGACAGGGGTCCCATCACTGAAGCTTTCTTT. Residues: CASAKDRGPITEAFF.

The chain couples TRBV7-3 to TRBJ2-3; 11 nucleotides line up with TRBD2. The V gene end was trimmed by 3 bases and the J gene end by 5 bases; junction bases not matched to a gene: 4. The CDR3 runs 15 residues. Germline loops: CDR1 SGHTA, CDR2 FQGTGA. The CDR3 here is CASSFTSGRLDTQYF. In nucleotides, the CDR3 is TGTGCCAGCAGCTTCACTAGCGGGAGACTAGATACGCAGTATTTT.

CDR3 bases: TGTGCCAGCTCAGTCGGGACAGGGAACTATGGCTACACCTTC. Translation: CASSVGTGNYGYTF. This chain joins TRBV18 and TRBJ1-2; 9 positions agree with TRBD1. The CDR3 is made up of 14 amino acids. The ends lost 5 bases at V and 2 bases at J; junction bases unmatched: 3. The germline V gene encodes CDR1 KGHSH and CDR2 LQKENI.

This clone is labeled medium-sized. The chain couples TRBV2 to TRBJ2-3; a weak D match, TRBD1 (5 bases). The germline V and J ends were trimmed by 6 bases and 5 bases, with 9 bases remaining between them. CDR3 length: 12 residues. Germline CDR1 SNHLY, CDR2 FYNNEI. The CDR3 region has the DNA TGTGCCAGCAGCAGGCAGGGAGATACGCAGTATTTT. It is translated as CASSRQGDTQYF.

The genes are TRBV29-1 and TRBJ1-1; D is unresolved. Trimming cost V 7 bases and J 2 bases, with 5 bases left between them. The length of the CDR3 is 10 residues. Germline assignment: CDR1 SQVTM and CDR2 ANQGSEA. CDR3 residues: CSATNTEAFF. CDR3 DNA sequence: TGCAGCGCAACTAACACTGAAGCTTTCTTT.

The chain's CDR3 is CASSPGLDSNNEQFF. As DNA, the CDR3 is TGTGCCAGCAGCCCCGGATTGGACTCAAACAATGAGCAGTTCTTC. The chain uses TRBV6-5 and TRBJ2-1, with D perhaps TRBD2 (5 bases). Germline V gene sequence: CDR1 MNHEY, CDR2 SVGAGI. CDR3 size: 15 residues. The V end lost 6 bases, the J end lost 5 bases, and 17 bases lay between the germline ends.

The gene calls are TRBV5-4 and TRBJ2-2, with 8 nucleotides matching TRBD2. V lost 0 bases, J lost 5 bases, and 6 bases stayed unmatched. The CDR3 is made up of 16 amino acids. Germline lookup yields CDR1 SGHNT and CDR2 YYREEE (reference sequence). CDR3 sequence: CASSLVAGGGTGELFF. CDR3 DNA sequence: TGTGCCAGCAGCTTGGTGGCGGGAGGCGGGACCGGGGAGCTGTTTTTT.

The chain uses TRBV12-5 and TRBJ2-3, with TRBD1 as a possible D gene (6 bases). In germline, CDR1 is LGHNT, CDR2 FRNRAP. Trimming stripped 2 bases from V and 5 bases from J, with 11 bases between. The length of the CDR3 is 14 residues. The CDR3 bases are TGTGCTAGTGGTTTGTCCCAAGGGGGAGATACGCAGTATTTT. Translating gives CASGLSQGGDTQYF.

The chain recombines TRBV6-6 with TRBJ2-7; tentative D call: TRBD2 (5 bases). The ends were cut back, 3 bases at V and 3 bases at J, with 9 bases in the middle. The CDR3 consists of 13 residues. Per germline, CDR1 MNHNY and CDR2 SVGAGI (reference sequence). CDR3 coding DNA: TGTGCCAGCAGTTATACGGGGTACTACGAGCAGTACTTC. This gives the protein CASSYTGYYEQYF.

This chain links TRBV7-2 with TRBJ2-7; 7 positions match TRBD2. CDR1 and CDR2 from the germline V gene are SGHTA and FQGNSA. This CDR3 contains 16 residues. The V gene end was trimmed by 5 bases and the J gene end by 0 bases; junction bases not matched to a gene: 10. The CDR3 DNA reads as TGTGCCAGCAGCCCCGAGGGGCGGGAGTTCTCCTACGAGCAGTACTTC. Its protein is CASSPEGREFSYEQYF.

The chain links TRBV7-8 to TRBJ2-1; 11 nucleotides align to TRBD2. CDR1 and CDR2 (germline): SGHVS, FQNEAQ. The CDR3 is made up of 18 amino acids. The J segment lost 5 bases and the V segment lost 5 bases, leaving 14 bases of the junction unmatched. The CDR3 coding sequence is TGTGCCAGCAGCCGAGAAACCCGACTAGCGGGAAGGGACAATGAGCAGTTCTTC. Translated: CASSRETRLAGRDNEQFF.

The DNA for the CDR3 is TGTGCCAGCAGTACAATGGGAGTGAACACTGAAGCTTTCTTT. Its protein product is CASSTMGVNTEAFF. The rearrangement links TRBV6-5 to TRBJ1-1; the D is unclear. CDR3 length: 14 residues. Germline V gives CDR1 MNHEY, CDR2 SVGAGI. V lost 5 bases to trimming and J lost 0 bases, with 10 bases between them.

CDR3 nucleotide sequence: TGTGCCAGTAGTTTGCGACAGGATAGCTCTGGAAACACCATATATTTT. This encodes CASSLRQDSSGNTIYF. J is TRBJ1-3 and V is TRBV19; D is possibly TRBD1 (6 bases). The CDR3 consists of 16 residues. V lost 5 bases to trimming and J lost 0 bases, with 14 bases between them. CDR1 LNHDA and CDR2 SQIVND come from the germline V gene (reference sequence).

The CDR3 sequence: CASSFAGQVGSNEKLFF. In DNA, the CDR3 is TGCGCCAGCAGCTTCGCCGGACAGGTGGGTTCCAATGAAAAACTGTTTTTT. The rearrangement uses TRBV5-1 and TRBJ1-4, with 7 bases aligning to TRBD1. CDR3 length: 17 residues. J was trimmed by 5 bases and V by 2 bases; bases with no gene match: 12. Germline V gene data show CDR1 as SGHRS and CDR2 as YFSETQ.